This T cell receptor beta chain stems from a study of glioma-infiltrating T cells. The iRepertoire nested amplicon-rescue multiplex PCR amplified TCR alpha and beta CDR3s from RNA. Tissue mRNA or PBMC total RNA, 100-400 ng, went into one-step reverse transcription and amplification. TCRdb reanalysed the multiplex PCR reads using MiXCR and keeps one entry per CDR3 protein. The sample yields under 200,000 distinct CDR3 sequences, under 55% seen once. Study-wide findings and caveats: Tissue and blood shared very few CDR3 sequences. Above-expected tissue-blood divergence occurred in all gliomas, most in low-grade ones.

This clonotype was detected ten times or more. Antigen unknown. This clonotype was sampled from a human donor with low-grade glioma or glioblastoma, undergoing nonglioma brain surgery, or in good health (not recorded which). The sequencing input was glioma tissue, nonneoplastic brain tissue, or PBMCs (not recorded which).

The CDR3: CASSLWQGRKSGFEQYF. CDR3 sequence (DNA): TGTGCCAGCAGTTTGTGGCAGGGGAGGAAGTCTGGGTTCGAGCAGTACTTC. The rearrangement links TRBV27 to TRBJ2-7; either TRBD1 or TRBD2 may fit D (6 bases each). Trimming took off 3 bases at V and 6 bases at J, with 24 bases between the two ends. Germline loops: CDR1 MNHEY, CDR2 SMNVEV (reference sequence). The CDR3 sequence is 17 residues long.